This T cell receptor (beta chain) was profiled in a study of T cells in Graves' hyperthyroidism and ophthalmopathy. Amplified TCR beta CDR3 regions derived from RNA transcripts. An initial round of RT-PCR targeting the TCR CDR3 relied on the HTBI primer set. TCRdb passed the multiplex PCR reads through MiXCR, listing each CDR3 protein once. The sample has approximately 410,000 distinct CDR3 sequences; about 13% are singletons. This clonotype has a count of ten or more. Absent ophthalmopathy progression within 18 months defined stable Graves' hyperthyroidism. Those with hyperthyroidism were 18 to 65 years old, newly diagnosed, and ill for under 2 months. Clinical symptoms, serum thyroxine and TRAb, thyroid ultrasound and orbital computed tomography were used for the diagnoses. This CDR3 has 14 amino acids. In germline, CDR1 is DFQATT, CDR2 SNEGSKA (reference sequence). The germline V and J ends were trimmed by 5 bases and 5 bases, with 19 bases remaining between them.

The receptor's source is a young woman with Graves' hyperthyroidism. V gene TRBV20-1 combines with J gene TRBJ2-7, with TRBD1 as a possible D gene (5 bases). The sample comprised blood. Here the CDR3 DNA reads TGCAGTGCTCGACCCCCGGCCAGGGCCCACGAGCAGTACTTC. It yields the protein CSARPPARAHEQYF.